Below are 13 T cell receptor beta chains sequenced from a single sample in a study of shared clonotypes between healthy human individuals. Profiling relied on immunoSEQ multiplex PCR, and the TCRdb table lists in-frame clones only, not all of them. The data hold some 650,000 clones, with approximately 97% observed a single time. The sequenced material came from naive CD4+ T cells sorted from blood. Noted subset: CD45RA+ positively selected. These receptors all come from a woman in her thirties in good health.

The chain combines TRBV6-1 with TRBJ2-1, with a tentative D call TRBD1 (6 bases). Germline V CDR1 and CDR2: MNHNS, SASEGT. CDR3 length: 14 amino acids. Trimming left V 2 bases short and J 3 bases short, with 8 bases between. CDR3 region: CASSETGIYNEQFF. CDR3 nucleotide sequence: TGTGCCAGCAGTGAAACAGGGATCTACAATGAGCAGTTCTTC.

This chain links TRBV6-5 with TRBJ1-6; TRBD1 is a possible D gene (5 bases). Germline CDR1 reads MNHEY; CDR2 reads SVGAGI. The CDR3 consists of 16 residues. V was cut by 0 bases and J by 7 bases, with 13 bases left in between. CDR3 loop: CASSYSSHRSNSPLHF. DNA of the CDR3: TGTGCCAGCAGTTACTCGAGCCACAGGTCGAATTCACCCCTCCACTTT.

The chain recombines TRBV19 with TRBJ2-7; the match to TRBD2 covers 11 bases. The J segment lost 6 bases and the V segment lost 6 bases, leaving 13 bases of the junction unmatched. The CDR3 runs 16 residues. Germline assignment: CDR1 LNHDA and CDR2 SQIVND (reference sequence). The CDR3 loop is CASRDLTSGTGGEQYF. CDR3 DNA: TGTGCCAGTAGGGATTTGACTAGCGGGACGGGGGGCGAGCAGTACTTC.

The V gene is TRBV6-5, the J gene TRBJ1-1, with a possible D match to TRBD1 (5 bases). Trimming pared 5 bases from V and 4 bases from J, leaving 11 bases between. Germline V CDR1 and CDR2: MNHEY, SVGAGI. This CDR3 contains 13 residues. The CDR3 loop reads CASSPQGVTEAFF. The CDR3 nucleotides read TGTGCCAGCAGTCCTCAGGGAGTCACTGAAGCTTTCTTT.

The V and J genes are TRBV4-1 and TRBJ2-7, with TRBD1 matching 11 bases. Germline lookup yields CDR1 MGHRA and CDR2 YSYEKL. V shed 9 bases and J 2 bases; nucleotides not matched to a gene: 6. The CDR3 is made up of 14 amino acids. DNA of the CDR3: TGCGCCAGTAAACGGACAGGGGGCACCTACGAGCAGTACTTC. The encoded protein is CASKRTGGTYEQYF.

The V gene is TRBV5-1, the J gene TRBJ2-7; 9 positions match TRBD2. The junction had 14 bases not matched to a gene; V was cut back by 4 bases and J by 3 bases. CDR3 length: 17 amino acids. CDR1 is SGHRS and CDR2 is YFSETQ in the germline V gene. The CDR3 region is CASSHFLSASGNYEQYF. DNA of the CDR3: TGCGCCAGCAGCCATTTCCTAAGTGCTAGCGGGAACTACGAGCAGTACTTC.

This chain connects TRBV19 to TRBJ2-5; 10 positions agree with TRBD1. The CDR3 totals 16 residues. Losses at the gene ends were 3 bases for V and 1 base for J; bases not matched to a gene: 5. The V gene's germline CDR1 is LNHDA and CDR2 SQIVND (reference sequence). CDR3 bases: TGTGCCAGTAGTATCGGGACAGGGGCCTCCCAAGAGACCCAGTACTTC. Protein product: CASSIGTGASQETQYF.

This chain links TRBV27 with TRBJ2-2; 7 positions match TRBD2. V lost 3 bases to trimming and J lost 3 bases; unmatched junction nucleotides: 7. CDR3 length: 16 amino acids. Germline-derived CDR1 and CDR2 are MNHEY and SMNVEV (reference sequence). CDR3 amino acids: CASSLGRDFHTGELFF. Here the CDR3 DNA reads TGTGCCAGCAGTTTGGGGAGGGACTTTCACACCGGGGAGCTGTTTTTT.

This chain joins TRBV28 and TRBJ2-5; D possibly corresponds to TRBD1 (5 bases). Matching the DNA end better, TRBJ2-7 makes the J call doubtful. The CDR3 runs 16 residues. Germline values: CDR1 MDHEN, CDR2 SYDVKM. CDR3 sequence reads: CASSSLPDSPPYEQYF. The DNA of the CDR3 is TGTGCCAGCAGTTCCCTTCCCGACAGTCCACCCTACGAGCAGTACTTC.

V gene TRBV4-1 combines with J gene TRBJ2-5, with 9 positions matching TRBD2. V was clipped by 8 bases and J by 11 bases; unmatched bases: 18. Germline CDR1 and CDR2: MGHRA and YSYEKL. The CDR3 length is 15 residues. The CDR3 DNA follows: TGCGCCAGCGGGTCCGGGACTAGCCGGTTGGCGGAGCAGTACTTC. Protein sequence: CASGSGTSRLAEQYF.

The gene calls are TRBV5-4 and TRBJ2-3; 7 bases are shared with TRBD2. Looked up from germline, CDR1 is SGHNT and CDR2 is YYREEE (reference sequence). V dropped 4 bases and J dropped 3; count of bases not matched to a gene: 14. CDR3 size: 17 residues. The CDR3 here is CASSVRPPGLRTDTQYF. In nucleotides, the CDR3 is TGTGCCAGCAGCGTTCGACCCCCGGGACTAAGGACAGATACGCAGTATTTT.

The rearrangement links TRBV21-1 to TRBJ2-2; the D call of TRBD2 is as the table states it, not checked on the DNA. TRBV21-1 is a pseudogene. The CDR3 is 15 residues long. DNA for the CDR3: TGTGCCAGCAGCAAAGCCACGGGAGAGGCCGGGGAGCTGTTTTTT. Its translation is CASSKATGEAGELFF.

V and J are TRBV19 and TRBJ1-1; 12 bases map to TRBD1. The J segment lost 5 bases and the V segment lost 3 bases, leaving 10 bases of the junction unmatched. The CDR3 runs 17 residues. In germline, CDR1 is LNHDA, CDR2 SQIVND (reference sequence). CDR3 nucleotide sequence: TGTGCCAGTAGTATCCCCGGGACAGGGGGCTCGAGGACTGAAGCTTTCTTT. Residues: CASSIPGTGGSRTEAFF.